This TCR beta chain was captured in a study of identical twins. Whole-study results and caveats: Out-of-frame beta chain sequences displayed weaker excess sharing between twins.

CDR3 size: 15 residues. The J segment lost 3 bases and the V segment lost 5 bases, leaving 10 bases of the junction unmatched. Germline V gene sequence: CDR1 SGHVS, CDR2 FQNEAQ. TCRdb processed the 5' RACE reads anew with MiXCR; each CDR3 protein has one entry. The table records hundreds of thousands of distinct CDR3 sequences, around 9.6% of them present only once. Regarding this clonotype: Antigen: not known.

Source material: memory (CD45RO+) T cells sorted from blood. The V gene is TRBV7-8, the J gene TRBJ2-7; 7 nucleotides match TRBD1. This receptor was identified in a woman younger than 35 in good health. In DNA, the CDR3 is TGTGCCAGCAGCATACGACAGGGTTGGGACTACGAGCAGTACTTC. Translation gives CASSIRQGWDYEQYF.